This is a list of T cell receptor beta chains from one sample in a study of technical replicates of blood from several donors. The protocol was immunoSEQ multiplex PCR, while the TCRdb copy is restricted to in-frame clones and leaves out a portion. Of approximately 76,000 clones detected, roughly 97% appear once; the ten largest clones hold 0.15% to 0.2%. Sequencing used T cells isolated from PBMCs. These TCRs come from a human donor in good health. The CDR3 runs from the conserved cysteine through the conserved F or W. The D gene is left open where the match is weak. For some rows the clone size is stated as once, few or many, or as a class when expanded; others skip it.

TRBV9,TRBD1,TRBJ1-2,-,TGTGCCAGCAGCGTACTACCGACAGGGGCTAACTATGGCTACACCTTC,CASSVLPTGANYGYTF
TRBV5-6,-,TRBJ1-4,-,TGTGCCAGCAGCTTAGGCCTACAGGGTTCATACGAAAAACTGTTTTTT,CASSLGLQGSYEKLFF
TRBV5-8,-,TRBJ2-5,-,TGTGCCAGCAGGACAAGGGACTGGCAAGAGACCCAGTACTTC,CASRTRDWQETQYF
TRBV27,-,TRBJ1-4,-,TGTGCCAGCAGAACCTTTATGGGGGGGCGTGCAACTAATGAAAAACTGTTTTTT,CASRTFMGGRATNEKLFF
TRBV6-5,-,TRBJ2-2,-,TGTGCCAGCAGCATAGGACAGACGAACACCGGGGAGCTGTTTTTT,CASSIGQTNTGELFF
TRBV27,TRBD2,TRBJ2-1,-,TGTGCCAGCAGTACAAGCGGGAGGGAGGCCAATGAGCAGTTCTTC,CASSTSGREANEQFF
TRBV5-4,-,TRBJ1-2,-,TGTGCCAGCACCGCGGGGGGCGTAAGTGGCTACACCTTC,CASTAGGVSGYTF
TRBV2,TRBD1,TRBJ1-1,-,TGCTTGACAGGGCCGGTCACTGAAGCTTTCTTT,CLTGPVTEAFF
TRBV28,TRBD2,TRBJ2-3,-,TGTGCCAGCAGTTCGGGGATACCGCTGTCCACGCGGGAGAGCACAGATACGCAGTATTTT,CASSSGIPLSTRESTDTQYF
TRBV4-1,TRBD1,TRBJ1-1,-,TGCGCCAGCAGCCTCCCAAAGCAGGGGGCTGACACTGAAGCTTTCTTT,CASSLPKQGADTEAFF
TRBV28,-,TRBJ1-1,-,TGTGTATCCCAGGATCGTTACACTGAAGCTTTCTTT,CVSQDRYTEAFF
TRBV28,-,TRBJ1-5,-,TGTGCCAGCAGTTTATTTCGGGTAACTAGCAATCAGCCCCAGCATTTT,CASSLFRVTSNQPQHF
TRBV6-5,TRBD1,TRBJ2-7,-,TGTGCCAGCAGTTCGGACAGGGAAGTAACCTACGAGCAGTACTTC,CASSSDREVTYEQYF
TRBV5-6,TRBD1,TRBJ1-2,-,TGTGCCAGCAGCCAGGACAGGGATGTGATCACCTTC,CASSQDRDVITF
TRBV28,-,TRBJ1-1,-,TGTGCCAGCAGTTTATGGGCAGGGAGGAGGGTCATGAACACTGAAGCTTTCTTT,CASSLWAGRRVMNTEAFF
TRBV9,-,TRBJ1-2,-,TGTGCCAGCAGCGCCTATTTAGACTATGGCTACACCTTC,CASSAYLDYGYTF
TRBV2,TRBD2,TRBJ2-1,-,TGTGCCAGTATTGGACTAGCGGGAAGGAGGAATGAGCAGTTCTTC,CASIGLAGRRNEQFF
TRBV2,-,TRBJ2-2,-,TGTGCCAGCAGTGAAACTGGGGCCTTAACCGGGGAGCTGTTTTTT,CASSETGALTGELFF
TRBV7-2,TRBD2,TRBJ2-1,-,TGTGCCAGCAGCTTGAGCGGGAGGGCCATCAGGGAGCAGTTCTTC,CASSLSGRAIREQFF
TRBV2,TRBD1,TRBJ2-5,once,TGTGCCAGCAGTGCAGACCGGACAGGGGGCGTGGAGACCCAGTACTTC,CASSADRTGGVETQYF
TRBV7-9,TRBD2,TRBJ2-1,-,TGTGCCAGCAGCTTAGGATTAGCGGGGGGACCGATCGGATATGAGCAGTTCTTC,CASSLGLAGGPIGYEQFF
TRBV6-6,-,TRBJ2-7,once,TGTGCCAGCAGTTACCTTGGCCACGAGCAGTACTTC,CASSYLGHEQYF
TRBV5-6,-,TRBJ2-1,-,TGTGCCAGCAGCTTGGTCGGGGTAGCGGACAATGAGCAGTTCTTC,CASSLVGVADNEQFF
TRBV30,-,TRBJ2-7,-,TGTGCCTGGAGTGTACTTCTCGAGCAGTACTTC,CAWSVLLEQYF
TRBV29-1,-,TRBJ2-1,-,TGCAGCGTTGTGAGACTAGAGCACAATGAGCAGTTCTTC,CSVVRLEHNEQFF
TRBV9,TRBD2,TRBJ2-1,-,TGTGCCAGCAGCGTAGCGGCTAGCGGGAAGGTAGAGCAGTTCTTC,CASSVAASGKVEQFF
TRBV19,-,TRBJ1-4,-,TGTGCCAGTACCTCAACCAGGGTCGGTAATGAAAAACTGTTTTTT,CASTSTRVGNEKLFF
TRBV5-1,-,TRBJ2-7,few,TGCGCCAGCAGCTTGGTTACTAGCTACGAGCAGTACTTC,CASSLVTSYEQYF
TRBV5-1,TRBD1,TRBJ1-3,-,TGCGCCAGCAGCTTGGTAGGCGACAGGGGTTTTCCCTCTGGAAACACCATATATTTT,CASSLVGDRGFPSGNTIYF
TRBV19,-,TRBJ2-7,-,TGTGCCAGTAGTATTACGGCAGGAGGGTACGAGCAGTACTTC,CASSITAGGYEQYF
TRBV6-1,-,TRBJ1-2,-,TGTGCCAGCGTCTTTGCAGGGGCTACTAACTATGGCTACACCTTC,CASVFAGATNYGYTF
TRBV27,-,TRBJ2-7,-,TGTGCCAGCAGTTTCAGCAGCGACGAGCAGTACTTC,CASSFSSDEQYF
TRBV2,-,TRBJ2-2,once,TGTGCCAGCAGTGTAGGAAATAGCGTCGACACCGGGGAGCTGTTTTTT,CASSVGNSVDTGELFF
TRBV5-1,TRBD2,TRBJ2-1,-,TGCGCCAGCAGCCGCCGGGCGGGACTAGCGGATAACAATGAGCAGTTCTTC,CASSRRAGLADNNEQFF
TRBV9,TRBD2,TRBJ2-2,-,TGTGCCAGCAGCGCCTATGGGGGGGGGTTTCCCGGGGAGCTGTTTTTT,CASSAYGGGFPGELFF
TRBV5-1,-,TRBJ2-1,-,TGCGCCAGCAGCTTGGCCCTAGGTAGCTCCTACAATGAGCAGTTCTTC,CASSLALGSSYNEQFF
TRBV11-3,-,TRBJ2-7,-,TGTGCCAGCAGCTTACTCGAGTACTCCTACGAGCAGTACTTC,CASSLLEYSYEQYF
TRBV2,TRBD2,TRBJ2-1,-,TGTGCCAGCAGGAGGGGACTAGCCCTCAGCTCCTACAATGAGCAGTTCTTC,CASRRGLALSSYNEQFF
TRBV6-6,-,TRBJ2-1,-,TGTGCCAGCAGTTACACGACAGACAATGAGCAGTTCTTC,CASSYTTDNEQFF